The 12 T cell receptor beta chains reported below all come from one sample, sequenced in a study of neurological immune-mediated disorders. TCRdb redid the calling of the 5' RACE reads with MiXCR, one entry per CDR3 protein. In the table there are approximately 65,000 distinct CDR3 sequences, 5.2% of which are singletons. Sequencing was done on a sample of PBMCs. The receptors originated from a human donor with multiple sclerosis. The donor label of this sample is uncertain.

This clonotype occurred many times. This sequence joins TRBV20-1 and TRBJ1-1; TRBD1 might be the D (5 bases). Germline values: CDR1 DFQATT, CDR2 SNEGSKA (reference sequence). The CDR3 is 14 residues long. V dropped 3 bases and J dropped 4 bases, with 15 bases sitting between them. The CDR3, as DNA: TGCAGTGCTAGGACAGTTGGGGGGTCCACTGAAGCTTTCTTT. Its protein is CSARTVGGSTEAFF.

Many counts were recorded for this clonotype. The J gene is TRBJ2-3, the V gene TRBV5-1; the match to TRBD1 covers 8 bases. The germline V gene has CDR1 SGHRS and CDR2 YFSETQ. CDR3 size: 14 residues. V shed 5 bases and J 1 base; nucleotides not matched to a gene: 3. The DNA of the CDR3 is TGCGCCAGCAGTGACAGGGGAGGCACAGATACGCAGTATTTT. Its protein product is CASSDRGGTDTQYF.

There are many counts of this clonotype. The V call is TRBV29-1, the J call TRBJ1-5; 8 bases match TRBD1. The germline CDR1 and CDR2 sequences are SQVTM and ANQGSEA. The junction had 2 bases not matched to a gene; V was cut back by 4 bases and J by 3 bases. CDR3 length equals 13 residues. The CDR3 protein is CSVGTGFNQPQHF. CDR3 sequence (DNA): TGCAGCGTTGGGACAGGGTTCAATCAGCCCCAGCATTTT.

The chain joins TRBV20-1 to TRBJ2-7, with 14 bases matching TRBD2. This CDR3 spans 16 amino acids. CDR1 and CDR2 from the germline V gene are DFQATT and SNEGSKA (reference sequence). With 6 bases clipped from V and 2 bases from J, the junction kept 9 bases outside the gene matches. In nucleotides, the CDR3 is TGCAGTGCCGGGACTAGCGGGGGTTACAGTACCTACGAGCAGTACTTC. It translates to CSAGTSGGYSTYEQYF.

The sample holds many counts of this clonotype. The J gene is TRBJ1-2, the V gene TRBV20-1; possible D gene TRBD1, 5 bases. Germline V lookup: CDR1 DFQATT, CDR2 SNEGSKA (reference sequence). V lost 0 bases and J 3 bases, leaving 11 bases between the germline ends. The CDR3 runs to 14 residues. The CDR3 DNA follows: TGCAGTGCTAGAGATTCAGGCAGGGACTATGGCTACACCTTC. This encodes CSARDSGRDYGYTF.

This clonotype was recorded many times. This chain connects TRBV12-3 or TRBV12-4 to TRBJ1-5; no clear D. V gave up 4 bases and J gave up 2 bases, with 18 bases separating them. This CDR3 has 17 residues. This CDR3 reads CASSSYLTHTGNQPQHF. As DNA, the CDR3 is TGTGCCAGCAGTTCTTACCTGACCCATACGGGCAATCAGCCCCAGCATTTT.

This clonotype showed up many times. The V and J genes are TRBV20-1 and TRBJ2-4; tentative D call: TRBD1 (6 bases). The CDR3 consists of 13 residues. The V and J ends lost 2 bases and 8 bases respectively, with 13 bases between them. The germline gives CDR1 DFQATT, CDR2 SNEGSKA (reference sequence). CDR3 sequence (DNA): TGCAGTGCTAGAATGGGGGCAGGGGACATTCAGTACTTC. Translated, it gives CSARMGAGDIQYF.

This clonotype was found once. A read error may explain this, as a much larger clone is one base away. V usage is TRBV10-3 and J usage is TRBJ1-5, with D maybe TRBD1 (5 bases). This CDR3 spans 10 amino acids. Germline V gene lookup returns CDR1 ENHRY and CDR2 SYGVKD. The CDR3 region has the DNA TGTGTCAAACAGGATCAGCCCCAGCATTTT. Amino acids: CVKQDQPQHF.

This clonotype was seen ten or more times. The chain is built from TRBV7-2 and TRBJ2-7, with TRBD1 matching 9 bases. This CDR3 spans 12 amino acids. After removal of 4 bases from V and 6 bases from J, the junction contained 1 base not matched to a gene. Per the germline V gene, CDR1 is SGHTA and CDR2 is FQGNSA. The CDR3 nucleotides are TGTGCCAGCAGCTACAGGGGGCTCGAGCAGTACTTC. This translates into CASSYRGLEQYF.

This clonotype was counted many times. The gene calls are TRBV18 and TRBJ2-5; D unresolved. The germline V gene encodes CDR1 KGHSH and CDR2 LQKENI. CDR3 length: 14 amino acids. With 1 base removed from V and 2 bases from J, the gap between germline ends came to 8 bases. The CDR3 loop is CASSPRAGQETQYF. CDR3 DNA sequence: TGTGCCAGCTCACCACGGGCCGGGCAAGAGACCCAGTACTTC.

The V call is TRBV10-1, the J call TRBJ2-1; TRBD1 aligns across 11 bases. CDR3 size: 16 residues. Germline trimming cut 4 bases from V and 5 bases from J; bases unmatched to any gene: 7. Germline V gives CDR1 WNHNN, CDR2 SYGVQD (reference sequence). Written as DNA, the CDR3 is TGCGCCAGCAGTGTCCCCCCGGGACAGGGGGACAATGAGCAGTTCTTC. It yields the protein CASSVPPGQGDNEQFF.

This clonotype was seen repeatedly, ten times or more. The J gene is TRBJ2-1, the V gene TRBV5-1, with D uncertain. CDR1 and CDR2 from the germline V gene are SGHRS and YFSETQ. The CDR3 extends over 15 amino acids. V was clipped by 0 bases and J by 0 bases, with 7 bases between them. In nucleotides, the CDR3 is TGCGCCAGCAGCTTGGGCGTAAGCTCCTACAATGAGCAGTTCTTC. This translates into CASSLGVSSYNEQFF. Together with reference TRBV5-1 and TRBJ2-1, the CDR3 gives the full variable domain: KAGVTQTPRYLIKTRGQQVTLSCSPISGHRSVSWYQQTPGQGLQFLFEYFSETQRNKGNFPGRFSGRQFSNSRSEMNVSTLELGDSALYLCASSLGVSSYNEQFFGPGTRLTVL.